This T cell receptor beta chain is from a study of cytomegalovirus exposure and HLA in healthy donors. V was pared by 6 bases and J by 10 bases, with 9 bases of the junction left unmatched. The CDR3 is 15 residues long. Germline V gene lookup returns CDR1 SNHLY and CDR2 FYNNEI. This PCR relied on a set of 60 Vbeta primers and 13 Jbeta primers. Libraries were prepared by immunoSEQ multiplex PCR; TCRdb keeps only in-frame clonotypes and omits some of them. The sample lists some 150,000 clones, 79% seen once, with roughly 6.7% in the top ten. The sequencing input was PBMCs. This clonotype was obtained from a man aged 50-60 years in good health and CMV-seropositive. The genes are TRBV2 and TRBJ2-1; 13 nucleotides agree with TRBD2. The CDR3 DNA reads as TGTGCCAGCAGCCCGACTAGCGGGAGGTCACAGGAGCAGTTCTTC. Encoded protein: CASSPTSGRSQEQFF.